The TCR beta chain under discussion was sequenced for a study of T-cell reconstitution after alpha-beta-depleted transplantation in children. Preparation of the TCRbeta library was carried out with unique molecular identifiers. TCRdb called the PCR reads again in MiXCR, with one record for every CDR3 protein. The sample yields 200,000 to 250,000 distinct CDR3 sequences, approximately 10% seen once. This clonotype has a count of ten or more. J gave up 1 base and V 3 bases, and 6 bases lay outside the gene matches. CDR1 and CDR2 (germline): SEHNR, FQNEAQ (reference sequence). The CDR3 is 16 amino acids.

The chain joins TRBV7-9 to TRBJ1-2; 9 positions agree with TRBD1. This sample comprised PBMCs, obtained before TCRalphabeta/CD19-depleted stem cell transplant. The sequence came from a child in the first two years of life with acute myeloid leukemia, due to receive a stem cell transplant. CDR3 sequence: CASSLVGQGYNYGYTF. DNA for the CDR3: TGTGCCAGCAGCTTGGTGGGACAGGGATATAACTATGGCTACACCTTC.